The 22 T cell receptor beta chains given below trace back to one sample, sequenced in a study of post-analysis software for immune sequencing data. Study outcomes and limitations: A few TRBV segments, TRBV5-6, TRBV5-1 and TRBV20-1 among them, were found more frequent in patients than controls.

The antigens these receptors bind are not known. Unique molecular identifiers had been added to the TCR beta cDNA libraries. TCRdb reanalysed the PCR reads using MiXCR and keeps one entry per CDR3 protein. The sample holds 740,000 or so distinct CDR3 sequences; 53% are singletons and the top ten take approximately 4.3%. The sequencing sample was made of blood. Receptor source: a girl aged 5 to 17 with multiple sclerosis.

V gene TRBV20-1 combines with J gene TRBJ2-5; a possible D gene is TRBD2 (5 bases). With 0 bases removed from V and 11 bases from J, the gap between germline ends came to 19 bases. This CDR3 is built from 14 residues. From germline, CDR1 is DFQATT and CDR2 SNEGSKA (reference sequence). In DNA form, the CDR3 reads TGCAGTGCTAGAGATCCGGCGACCGCGAGGGAGCAGTACTTC. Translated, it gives CSARDPATAREQYF.

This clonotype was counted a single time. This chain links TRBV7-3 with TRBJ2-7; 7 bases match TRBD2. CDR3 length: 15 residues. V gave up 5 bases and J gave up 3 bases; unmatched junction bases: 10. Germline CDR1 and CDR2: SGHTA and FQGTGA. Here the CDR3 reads CASSPTPGGGYEQYF. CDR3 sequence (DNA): TGTGCCAGCAGCCCGACCCCGGGCGGGGGCTACGAGCAGTACTTC.

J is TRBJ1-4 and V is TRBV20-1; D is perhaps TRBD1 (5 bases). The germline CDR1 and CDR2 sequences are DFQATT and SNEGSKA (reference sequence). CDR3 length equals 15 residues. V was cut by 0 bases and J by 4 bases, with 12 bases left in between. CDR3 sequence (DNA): TGCAGTGCTAGAGATTCAGGGTACAATAATGAAAAACTGTTTTTT. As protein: CSARDSGYNNEKLFF.

CDR3 sequence (DNA): TGTGCCAGCCTGGCAGCTCCTTCGGTGGCCAACGTCCTGACTTTC. It is translated as CASLAAPSVANVLTF. The genes are TRBV12-3 or TRBV12-4 and TRBJ2-6; D remains unclear. The V and J ends lost 8 bases and 6 bases respectively, with 17 bases between them. The CDR3 has 15 amino acids.

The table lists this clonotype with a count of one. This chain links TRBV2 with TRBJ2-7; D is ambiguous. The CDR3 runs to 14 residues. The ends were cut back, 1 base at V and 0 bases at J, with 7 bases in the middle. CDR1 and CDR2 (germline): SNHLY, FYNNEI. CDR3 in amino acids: CASSEVWTSYEQYF. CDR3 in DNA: TGTGCCAGCAGTGAAGTCTGGACCTCCTACGAGCAGTACTTC.

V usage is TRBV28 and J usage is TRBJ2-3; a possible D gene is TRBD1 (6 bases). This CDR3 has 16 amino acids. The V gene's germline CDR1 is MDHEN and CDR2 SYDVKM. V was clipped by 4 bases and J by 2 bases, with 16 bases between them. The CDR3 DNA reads TGTGCCAGCAGTTACCTACAGGGTACGAACACAGATACGCAGTATTTT. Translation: CASSYLQGTNTDTQYF.

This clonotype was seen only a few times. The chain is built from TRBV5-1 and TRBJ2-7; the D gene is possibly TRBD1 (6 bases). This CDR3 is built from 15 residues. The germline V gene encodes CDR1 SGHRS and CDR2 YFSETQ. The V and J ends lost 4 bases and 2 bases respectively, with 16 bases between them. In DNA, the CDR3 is TGCGCCAGCAGCGGACCCAACAGGGCCCCCTACGAGCAGTACTTC. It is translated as CASSGPNRAPYEQYF.

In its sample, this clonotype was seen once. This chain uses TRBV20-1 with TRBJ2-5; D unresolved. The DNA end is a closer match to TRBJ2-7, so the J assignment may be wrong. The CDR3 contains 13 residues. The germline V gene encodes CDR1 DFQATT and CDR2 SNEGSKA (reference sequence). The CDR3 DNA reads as TGCAGTGCTAGAGATAAGATCCCCTACGAGCAGTACTTC. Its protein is CSARDKIPYEQYF.

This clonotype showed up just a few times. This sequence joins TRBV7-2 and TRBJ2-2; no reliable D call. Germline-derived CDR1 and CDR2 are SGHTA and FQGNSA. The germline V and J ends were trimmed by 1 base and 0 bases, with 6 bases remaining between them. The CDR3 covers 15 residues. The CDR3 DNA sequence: TGTGCCAGCAGCTTAGAAAGGGCGAACACCGGGGAGCTGTTTTTT. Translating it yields CASSLERANTGELFF.

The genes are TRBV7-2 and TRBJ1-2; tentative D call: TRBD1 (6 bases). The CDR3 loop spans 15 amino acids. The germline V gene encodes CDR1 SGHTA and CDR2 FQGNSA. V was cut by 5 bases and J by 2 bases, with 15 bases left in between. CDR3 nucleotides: TGTGCCAGCAGCCACGGACAGCATTCCAACTATGGCTACACCTTC. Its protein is CASSHGQHSNYGYTF.

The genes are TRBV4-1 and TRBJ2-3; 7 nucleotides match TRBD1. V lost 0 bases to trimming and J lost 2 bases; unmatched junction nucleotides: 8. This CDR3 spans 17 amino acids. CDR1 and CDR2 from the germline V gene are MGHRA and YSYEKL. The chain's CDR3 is CASSQERGRGVTDTQYF. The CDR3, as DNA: TGCGCCAGCAGCCAAGAAAGGGGGCGAGGGGTCACAGATACGCAGTATTTT.

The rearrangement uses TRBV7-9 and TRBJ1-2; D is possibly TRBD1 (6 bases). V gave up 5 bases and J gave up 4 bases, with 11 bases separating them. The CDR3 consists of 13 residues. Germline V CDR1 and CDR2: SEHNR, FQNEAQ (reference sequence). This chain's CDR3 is CASSNQGLYGYTF. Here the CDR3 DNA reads TGTGCCAGCAGCAACCAGGGGCTCTATGGCTACACCTTC.

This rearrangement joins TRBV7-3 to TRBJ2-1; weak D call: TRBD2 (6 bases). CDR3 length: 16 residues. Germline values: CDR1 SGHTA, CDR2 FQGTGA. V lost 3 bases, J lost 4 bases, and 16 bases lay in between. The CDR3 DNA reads TGTGCCAGCAGCTTGGGGGGTCCTGTGGGTTACAATGAGCAGTTCTTC. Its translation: CASSLGGPVGYNEQFF.

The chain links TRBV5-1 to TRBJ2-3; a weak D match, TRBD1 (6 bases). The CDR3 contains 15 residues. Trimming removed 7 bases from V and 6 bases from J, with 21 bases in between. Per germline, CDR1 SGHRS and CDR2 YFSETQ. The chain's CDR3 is CASRVQGTGMDTQYF. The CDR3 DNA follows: TGCGCCAGCCGCGTACAGGGTACCGGGATGGATACGCAGTATTTT.

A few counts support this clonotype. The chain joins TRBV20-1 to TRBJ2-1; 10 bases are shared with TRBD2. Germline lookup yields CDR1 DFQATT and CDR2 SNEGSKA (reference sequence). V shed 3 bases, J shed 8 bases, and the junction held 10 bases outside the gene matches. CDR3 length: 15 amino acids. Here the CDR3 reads CSASSGTSVGDEQFF. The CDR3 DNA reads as TGCAGTGCTAGTTCCGGGACTAGCGTGGGCGATGAGCAGTTCTTC.

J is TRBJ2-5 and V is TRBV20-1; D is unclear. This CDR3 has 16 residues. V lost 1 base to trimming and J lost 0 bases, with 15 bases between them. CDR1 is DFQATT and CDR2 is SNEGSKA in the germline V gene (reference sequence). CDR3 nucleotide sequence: TGCAGTGCTAGAGTCCCGTTTCCCCAATACCAAGAGACCCAGTACTTC. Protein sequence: CSARVPFPQYQETQYF.

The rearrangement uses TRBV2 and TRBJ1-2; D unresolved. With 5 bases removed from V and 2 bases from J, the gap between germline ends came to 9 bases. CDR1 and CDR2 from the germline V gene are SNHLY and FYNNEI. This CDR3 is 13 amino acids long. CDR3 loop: CASSQDWNYGYTF. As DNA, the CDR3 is TGTGCCAGCAGTCAGGACTGGAACTATGGCTACACCTTC.

The CDR3 sequence is CASSFSSGAPYEQYF. CDR3 nucleotide sequence: TGTGCCAGCAGTTTCTCTAGCGGGGCTCCGTACGAGCAGTACTTC. The chain has TRBV12-3 or TRBV12-4 and TRBJ2-5, with TRBD2 identical over 9 bases. Judging by the DNA end, TRBJ2-7 fits better; the J call may be wrong. The CDR3 contains 15 residues.

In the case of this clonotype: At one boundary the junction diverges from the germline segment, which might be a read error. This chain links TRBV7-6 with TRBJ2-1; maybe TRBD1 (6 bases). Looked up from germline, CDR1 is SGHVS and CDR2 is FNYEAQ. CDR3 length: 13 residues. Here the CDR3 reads CTSSLRGNNEQFF. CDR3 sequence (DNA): TGTACCAGCAGCTTAAGGGGGAACAATGAGCAGTTCTTC.

CDR3 in DNA: TGTGCCAGCAGCTTCGGGACAGGGAGATCCTACGAGCAGTACTTC. Encoded protein: CASSFGTGRSYEQYF. The gene calls are TRBV11-3 and TRBJ2-5; 9 bases match TRBD1. Judging by the DNA end, TRBJ2-7 fits better; the J call may be wrong. CDR3 length equals 15 residues. Per the germline V gene, CDR1 is SGHNT and CDR2 is YENEEA.

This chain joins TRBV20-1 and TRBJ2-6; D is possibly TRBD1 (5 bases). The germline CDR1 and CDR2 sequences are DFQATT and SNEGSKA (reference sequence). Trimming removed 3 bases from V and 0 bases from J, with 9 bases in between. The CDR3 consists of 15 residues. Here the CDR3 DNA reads TGCAGTGCTAGGGACAAAACCTCTGGGGCCAACGTCCTGACTTTC. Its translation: CSARDKTSGANVLTF.

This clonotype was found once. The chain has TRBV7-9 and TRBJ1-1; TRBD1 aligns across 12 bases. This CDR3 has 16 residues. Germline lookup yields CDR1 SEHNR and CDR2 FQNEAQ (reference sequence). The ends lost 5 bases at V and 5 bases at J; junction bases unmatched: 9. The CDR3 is CASSLGQGARKTEAFF. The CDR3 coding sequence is TGTGCCAGCAGCCTGGGACAGGGGGCACGCAAAACTGAAGCTTTCTTT.